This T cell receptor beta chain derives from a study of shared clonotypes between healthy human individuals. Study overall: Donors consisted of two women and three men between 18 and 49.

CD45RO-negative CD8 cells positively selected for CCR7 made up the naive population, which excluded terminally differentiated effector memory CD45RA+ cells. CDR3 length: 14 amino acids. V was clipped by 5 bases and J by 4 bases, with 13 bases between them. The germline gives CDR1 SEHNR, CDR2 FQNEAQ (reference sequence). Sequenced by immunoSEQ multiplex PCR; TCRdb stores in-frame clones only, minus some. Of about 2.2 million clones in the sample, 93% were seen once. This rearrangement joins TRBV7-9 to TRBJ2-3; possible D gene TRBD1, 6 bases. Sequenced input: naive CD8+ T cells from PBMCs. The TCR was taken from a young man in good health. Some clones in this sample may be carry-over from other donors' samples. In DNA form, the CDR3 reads TGTGCCAGCAGCACCACAGGGTTTGCAGATACGCAGTATTTT. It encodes CASSTTGFADTQYF. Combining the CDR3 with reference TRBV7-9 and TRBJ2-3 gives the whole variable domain DTGVSQNPRHKITKRGQNVTFRCDPISEHNRLYWYRQTLGQGPEFLTYFQNEAQLEKSRLLSDRFSAERPKGSFSTLEIQRTEQGDSAMYLCASSTTGFADTQYFGPGTRLTVL.